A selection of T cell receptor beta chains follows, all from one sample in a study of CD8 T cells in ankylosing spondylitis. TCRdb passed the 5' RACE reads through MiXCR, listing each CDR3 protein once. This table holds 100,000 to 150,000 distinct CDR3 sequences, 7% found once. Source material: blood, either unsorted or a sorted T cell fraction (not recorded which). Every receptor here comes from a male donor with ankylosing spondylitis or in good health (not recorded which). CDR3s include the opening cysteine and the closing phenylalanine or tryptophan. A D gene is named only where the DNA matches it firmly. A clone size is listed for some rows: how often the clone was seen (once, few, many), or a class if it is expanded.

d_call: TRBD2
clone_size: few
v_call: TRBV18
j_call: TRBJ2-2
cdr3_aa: CASSPPYAGVNTGELFF
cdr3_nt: TGTGCCAGCTCACCACCCTATGCGGGGGTGAACACCGGGGAGCTGTTTTTT

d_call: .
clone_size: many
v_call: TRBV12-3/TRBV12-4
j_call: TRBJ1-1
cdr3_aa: CASSLAGVGTEAFF
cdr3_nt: TGTGCCAGCAGTTTAGCGGGGGTTGGCACTGAAGCTTTCTTT

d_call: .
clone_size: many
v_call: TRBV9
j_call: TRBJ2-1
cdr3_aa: CASSLEGGASYNEQFF
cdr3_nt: TGTGCCAGCAGCCTAGAGGGGGGGGCCTCCTACAATGAGCAGTTCTTC

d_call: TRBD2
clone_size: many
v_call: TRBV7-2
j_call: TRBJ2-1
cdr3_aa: CASSLGNSGVGNEQFF
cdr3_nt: TGTGCCAGCAGCTTAGGGAACAGCGGGGTGGGGAATGAGCAGTTCTTC

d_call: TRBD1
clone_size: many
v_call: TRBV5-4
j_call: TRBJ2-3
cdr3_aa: CASSFTGGTDTQYF
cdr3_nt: TGTGCCAGCAGCTTCACAGGGGGTACAGATACGCAGTATTTT

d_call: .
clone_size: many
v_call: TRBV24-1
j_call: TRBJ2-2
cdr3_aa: CATSEAGELFF
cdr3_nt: TGTGCCACCAGTGAGGCCGGGGAGCTGTTTTTT

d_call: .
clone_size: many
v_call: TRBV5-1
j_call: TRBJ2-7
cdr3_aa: CASSLERVLYEQYF
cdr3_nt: TGCGCCAGCAGCCTAGAGCGGGTCCTCTACGAGCAGTACTTC

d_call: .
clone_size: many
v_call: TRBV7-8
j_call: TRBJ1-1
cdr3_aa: CASSLPQGIEAFF
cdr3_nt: TGTGCCAGCAGCTTACCGCAGGGTATTGAAGCTTTCTTT

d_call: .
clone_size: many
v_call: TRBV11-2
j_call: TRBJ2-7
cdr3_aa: CASSLNQGRNYEQYF
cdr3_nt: TGTGCCAGCAGCTTAAATCAGGGACGAAACTACGAGCAGTACTTC

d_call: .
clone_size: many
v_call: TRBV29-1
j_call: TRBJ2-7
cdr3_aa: CSAKTVAYEQYF
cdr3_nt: TGCAGCGCAAAGACAGTTGCCTACGAGCAGTACTTC

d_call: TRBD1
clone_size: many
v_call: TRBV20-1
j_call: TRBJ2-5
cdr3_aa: CSARTGGMETQYF
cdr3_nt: TGCAGTGCGCGGACAGGGGGAATGGAGACCCAGTACTTC

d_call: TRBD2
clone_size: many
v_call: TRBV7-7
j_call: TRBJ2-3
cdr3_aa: CASSSVGGEADTQYF
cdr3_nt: TGTGCCAGCAGCTCCGTGGGGGGGGAGGCAGATACGCAGTATTTT

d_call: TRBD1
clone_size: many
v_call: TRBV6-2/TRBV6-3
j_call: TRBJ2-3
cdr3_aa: CASTLRTGQGADTQYF
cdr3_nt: TGTGCCAGCACCTTAAGAACCGGACAGGGGGCAGATACGCAGTATTTT

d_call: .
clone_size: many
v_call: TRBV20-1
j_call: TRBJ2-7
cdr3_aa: CSAENWSSYEQYF
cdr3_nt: TGCAGTGCTGAGAACTGGAGCTCCTACGAGCAGTACTTC

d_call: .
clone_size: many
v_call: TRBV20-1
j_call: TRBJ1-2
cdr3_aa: CSARENFLQQGGYTF
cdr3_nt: TGCAGTGCTAGAGAAAACTTTTTACAACAGGGTGGCTACACCTTC

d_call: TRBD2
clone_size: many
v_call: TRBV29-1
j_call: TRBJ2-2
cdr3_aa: CSVEPAGGQAGELFF
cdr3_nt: TGCAGCGTTGAGCCAGCGGGGGGGCAGGCCGGGGAGCTGTTTTTT

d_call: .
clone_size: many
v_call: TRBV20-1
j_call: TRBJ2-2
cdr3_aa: CSARGTTGRLNTGELFF
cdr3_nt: TGCAGTGCTAGAGGGACAACGGGACGGCTCAACACCGGGGAGCTGTTTTTT

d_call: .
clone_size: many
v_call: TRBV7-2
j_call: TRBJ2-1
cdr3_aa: CASSLAMTGDLSSYNEQFF
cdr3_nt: TGTGCCAGCAGCTTAGCAATGACGGGAGATCTCTCCTCCTACAATGAGCAGTTCTTC

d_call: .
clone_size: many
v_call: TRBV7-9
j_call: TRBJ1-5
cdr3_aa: CASSNDQESQPQHF
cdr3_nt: TGTGCCAGCAGCAATGATCAGGAGAGTCAGCCCCAGCATTTT

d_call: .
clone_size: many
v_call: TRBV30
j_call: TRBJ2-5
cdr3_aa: CAWSRDLQETQYF
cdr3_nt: TGTGCCTGGAGTCGGGACCTGCAAGAGACCCAGTACTTC

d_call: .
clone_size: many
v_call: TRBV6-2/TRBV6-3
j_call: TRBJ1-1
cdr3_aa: CASSYSARNTEAFF
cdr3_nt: TGTGCCAGCAGTTACTCGGCGAGGAACACTGAAGCTTTCTTT

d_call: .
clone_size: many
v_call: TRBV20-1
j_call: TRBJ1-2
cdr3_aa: CSASYGGAGYGYTF
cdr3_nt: TGCAGTGCTAGTTATGGCGGTGCGGGCTATGGCTACACCTTC

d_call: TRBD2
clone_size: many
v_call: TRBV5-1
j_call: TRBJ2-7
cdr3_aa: CASSLEGLNSEQYF
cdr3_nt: TGCGCCAGCAGCTTGGAGGGACTAAACTCCGAGCAGTACTTC

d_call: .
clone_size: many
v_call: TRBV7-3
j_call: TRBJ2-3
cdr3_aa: CASSSLGGRTDTQYF
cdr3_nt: TGTGCCAGCAGCTCGCTGGGGGGCCGCACAGATACGCAGTATTTT

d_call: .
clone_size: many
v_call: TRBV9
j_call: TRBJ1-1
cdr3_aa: CASSVHAGVTEAFF
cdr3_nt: TGTGCCAGCAGCGTACACGCCGGGGTCACTGAAGCTTTCTTT

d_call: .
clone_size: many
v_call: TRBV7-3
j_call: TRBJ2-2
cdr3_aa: CASSFKNTGELFF
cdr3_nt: TGTGCCAGCAGCTTCAAAAACACCGGGGAGCTGTTTTTT

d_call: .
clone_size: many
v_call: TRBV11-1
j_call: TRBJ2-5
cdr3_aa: CASSLGAPPETQYF
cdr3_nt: TGTGCCAGCAGCTTAGGGGCACCTCCAGAGACCCAGTACTTC

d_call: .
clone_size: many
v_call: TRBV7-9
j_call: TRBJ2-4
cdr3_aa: CASSLEGLAHIQYF
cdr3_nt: TGTGCCAGCAGCTTAGAGGGGCTAGCCCACATTCAGTACTTC

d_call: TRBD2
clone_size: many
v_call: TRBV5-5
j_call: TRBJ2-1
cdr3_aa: CASSLVASGTSYNEQFF
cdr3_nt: TGTGCCAGCAGCTTGGTGGCTAGCGGGACCTCCTACAATGAGCAGTTCTTC

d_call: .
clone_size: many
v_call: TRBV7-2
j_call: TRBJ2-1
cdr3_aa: CASSLDPGAKEQFF
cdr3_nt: TGTGCCAGCAGCTTAGACCCGGGAGCCAAAGAGCAGTTCTTC

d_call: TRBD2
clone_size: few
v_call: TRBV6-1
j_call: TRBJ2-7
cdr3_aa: CASSPGTSGSRNEQYF
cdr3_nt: TGTGCCAGCAGCCCCGGGACTAGCGGGAGCCGGAACGAGCAGTACTTC

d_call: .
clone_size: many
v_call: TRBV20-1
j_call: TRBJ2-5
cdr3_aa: CSATLRVGGETQYF
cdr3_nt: TGCAGTGCTACCCTACGAGTGGGAGGAGAGACCCAGTACTTC

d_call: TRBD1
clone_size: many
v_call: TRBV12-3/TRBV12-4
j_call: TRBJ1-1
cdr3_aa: CASTPPRTGNTEAFF
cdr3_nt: TGTGCCAGCACCCCCCCCCGGACAGGGAACACTGAAGCTTTCTTT

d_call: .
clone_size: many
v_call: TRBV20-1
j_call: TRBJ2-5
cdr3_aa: CSARDPTARETQYF
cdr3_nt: TGCAGTGCTAGAGATCCGACTGCGAGGGAGACCCAGTACTTC

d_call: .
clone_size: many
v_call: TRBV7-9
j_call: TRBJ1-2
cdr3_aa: CAFQTETLYGYTF
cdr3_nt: TGTGCCTTTCAGACAGAGACTCTCTATGGCTACACCTTC

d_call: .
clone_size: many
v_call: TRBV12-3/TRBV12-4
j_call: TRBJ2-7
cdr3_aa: CASSFRESSYEQYF
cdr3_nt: TGTGCCAGCAGTTTCCGGGAGAGCTCCTACGAGCAGTACTTC

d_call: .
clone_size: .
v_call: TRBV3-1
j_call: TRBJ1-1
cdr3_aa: CASSVQGTEAFF
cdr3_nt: TGTGCCAGCTCCGTGCAGGGGACTGAAGCTTTCTTT

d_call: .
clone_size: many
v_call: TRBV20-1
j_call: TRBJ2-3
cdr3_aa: CSAPYLDTQYF
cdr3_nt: TGCAGTGCCCCTTACCTAGATACGCAGTATTTT

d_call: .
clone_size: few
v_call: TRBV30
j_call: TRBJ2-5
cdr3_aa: CAWSPSGTQETQYF
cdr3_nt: TGTGCCTGGAGTCCCTCCGGGACTCAAGAGACCCAGTACTTC

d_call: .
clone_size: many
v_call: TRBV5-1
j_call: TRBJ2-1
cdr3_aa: CASSSRAEKGNEQFF
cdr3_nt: TGCGCCAGCAGCTCCCGGGCGGAAAAAGGGAATGAGCAGTTCTTC

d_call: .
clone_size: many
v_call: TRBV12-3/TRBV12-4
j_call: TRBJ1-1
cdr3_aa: CASSRTLNTEAFF
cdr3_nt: TGTGCCAGCAGTCGAACACTGAACACTGAAGCTTTCTTT

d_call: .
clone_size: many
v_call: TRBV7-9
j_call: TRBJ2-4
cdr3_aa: CASSTIAAGLNIQYF
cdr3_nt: TGTGCCAGCAGCACAATAGCGGCAGGGCTAAACATTCAGTACTTC

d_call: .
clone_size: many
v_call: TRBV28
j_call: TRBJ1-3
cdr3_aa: CASSSGTDGNTIYF
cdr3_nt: TGTGCCAGCAGTTCCGGGACCGACGGAAACACCATATATTTT

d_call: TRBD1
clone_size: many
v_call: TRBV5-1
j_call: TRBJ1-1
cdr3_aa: CASSFARGLAEAFF
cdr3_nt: TGCGCCAGCAGCTTCGCCAGGGGGTTGGCTGAAGCTTTCTTT

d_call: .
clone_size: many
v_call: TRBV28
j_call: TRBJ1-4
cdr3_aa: CASSFYSTNEKLFF
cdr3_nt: TGTGCCAGCAGTTTCTACAGCACCAATGAAAAACTGTTTTTT

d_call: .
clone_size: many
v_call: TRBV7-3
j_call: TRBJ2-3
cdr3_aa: CASSSGLGTDTQYF
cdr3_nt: TGTGCCAGCAGCTCCGGACTCGGCACAGATACGCAGTATTTT

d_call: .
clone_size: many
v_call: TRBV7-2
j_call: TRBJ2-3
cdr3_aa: CASSQLRLASTDTQYF
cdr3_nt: TGTGCCAGCAGCCAGCTTAGGTTAGCTAGCACAGATACGCAGTATTTT

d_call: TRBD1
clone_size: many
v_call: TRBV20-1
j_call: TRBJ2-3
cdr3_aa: CSARTGQGRVGTDTQYF
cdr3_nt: TGCAGTGCTAGGACGGGACAGGGGCGGGTAGGAACAGATACGCAGTATTTT

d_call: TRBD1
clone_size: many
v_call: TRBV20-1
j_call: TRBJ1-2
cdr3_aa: CSARPEQGQYYGYTF
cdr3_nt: TGCAGTGCTAGACCCGAACAGGGGCAGTACTATGGCTACACCTTC

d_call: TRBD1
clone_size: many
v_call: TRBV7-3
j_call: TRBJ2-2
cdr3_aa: CASSLAGQGGELFF
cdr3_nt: TGTGCCAGCAGCTTAGCCGGACAGGGCGGGGAGCTGTTTTTT

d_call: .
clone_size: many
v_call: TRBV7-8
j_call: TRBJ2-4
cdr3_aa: CASSLEGTPGIQYF
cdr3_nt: TGTGCCAGCAGCTTAGAAGGTACCCCCGGCATTCAGTACTTC

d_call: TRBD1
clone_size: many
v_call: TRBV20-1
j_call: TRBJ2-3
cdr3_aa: CSAKGTVSTDTQYF
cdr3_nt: TGCAGTGCTAAGGGGACAGTAAGCACAGATACGCAGTATTTT

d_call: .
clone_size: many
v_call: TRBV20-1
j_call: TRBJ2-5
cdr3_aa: CSARDQATLSAETQYF
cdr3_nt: TGCAGTGCTAGAGATCAGGCCACTCTGTCGGCGGAGACCCAGTACTTC

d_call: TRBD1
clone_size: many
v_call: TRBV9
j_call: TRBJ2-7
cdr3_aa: CASSVGPGGSYEQYF
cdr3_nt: TGTGCCAGCAGCGTAGGTCCAGGGGGATCCTACGAGCAGTACTTC

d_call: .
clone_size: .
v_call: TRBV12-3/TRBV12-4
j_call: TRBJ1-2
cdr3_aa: CASSFDSGYGYTF
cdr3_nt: TGTGCCAGCAGTTTTGACAGCGGCTATGGCTACACCTTC

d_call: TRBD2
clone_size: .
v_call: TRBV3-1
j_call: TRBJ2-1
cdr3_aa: CATSQLALGGGRSNEQFF
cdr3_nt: TGTGCCACCTCCCAGCTGGCTTTGGGCGGGGGGCGTTCGAATGAGCAGTTCTTC

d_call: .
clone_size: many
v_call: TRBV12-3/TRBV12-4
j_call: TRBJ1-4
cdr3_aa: CASSLEDSRNEKLFF
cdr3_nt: TGTGCCAGCAGTTTAGAAGATTCCCGGAATGAAAAACTGTTTTTT

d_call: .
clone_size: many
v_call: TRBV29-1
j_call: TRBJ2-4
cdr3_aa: CSVNILAKNIQYF
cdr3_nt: TGCAGCGTTAATATTCTAGCCAAAAACATTCAGTACTTC

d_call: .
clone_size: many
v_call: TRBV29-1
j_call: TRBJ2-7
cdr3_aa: CSVGTGWYEQYF
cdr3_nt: TGCAGCGTCGGCACAGGGTGGTACGAGCAGTACTTC

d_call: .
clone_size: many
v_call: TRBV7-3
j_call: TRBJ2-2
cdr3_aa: CASSVSGHPNTGELFF
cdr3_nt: TGTGCCAGCAGCGTATCCGGACACCCGAACACCGGGGAGCTGTTTTTT